Listed here are 6 T cell receptor beta chains from one sample, sequenced in a study of neurological immune-mediated disorders (dated by TCRdb to 2018 to 2020). The time point label here, explained by the study, means: longitudinal time-point 1 (baseline). Library preparation employed 5' RACE. Sequencing was performed on an Illumina HiSeq 2500. Through fastp at Q25 and MiXCR, TCRdb rebuilt clones from the public reads, retaining in-frame beta chains. CDR3 protein sequences are deduplicated, and each keeps its most common genes and DNA. This sample comprises some 54,000 distinct CDR3 sequences, approximately 12% of them detected only once. 5% to 8.5% of the sample belongs to the ten largest clones. Sequenced: PBMCs. The source is a male donor with HTLV-1-associated myelopathy (HAM/TSP).

This clonotype was detected ten times or more. The V and J genes are TRBV27 and TRBJ1-5, with 7 bases aligning to TRBD1. V was clipped by 6 bases and J by 7 bases; unmatched bases: 12. Germline CDR1 MNHEY, CDR2 SMNVEV (reference sequence). This CDR3 is 15 amino acids long. The chain's CDR3 is CASSPPRGLGQPQHF. The CDR3 DNA reads as TGTGCCAGCAGCCCGCCAAGGGGGCTGGGGCAGCCCCAGCATTTT.

This chain connects TRBV10-3 to TRBJ2-3; the D is unclear. The CDR3 is 13 residues long. The V end lost 6 bases, the J end lost 2 bases, and 9 bases lay between the germline ends. Germline V CDR1 and CDR2: ENHRY, SYGVKD. CDR3 DNA: TGTGCCATCAGGCGACGAAACACAGATACGCAGTATTTT. Translating gives CAIRRRNTDTQYF.

This clonotype was counted ten times or more. The chain links TRBV12-3 or TRBV12-4 to TRBJ1-5; possible D gene TRBD1, 6 bases. The CDR3 runs to 17 residues. V was pared by 3 bases and J by 0 bases, with 15 bases between. The CDR3 DNA reads TGTGCCAGCAGTTTTTTTCTCGGGACATATAGCAATCAGCCCCAGCATTTT. Translation: CASSFFLGTYSNQPQHF.

This clonotype was seen repeatedly, ten times or more. V usage is TRBV20-1 and J usage is TRBJ2-3; 8 bases line up with TRBD2. CDR1 and CDR2 from the germline V gene are DFQATT and SNEGSKA (reference sequence). The CDR3 length is 14 residues. J was trimmed by 8 bases and V by 6 bases; bases with no gene match: 13. The CDR3 loop is CSARAGATMGTQYF. The CDR3 DNA reads as TGCAGTGCGCGAGCGGGGGCGACGATGGGTACGCAGTATTTT.

This clonotype was seen ten or more times. This chain uses TRBV6-5 with TRBJ2-3; 8 nucleotides agree with TRBD2. This CDR3 has 19 residues. Germline CDR1 is MNHEY and CDR2 is SVGAGI. The ends lost 2 bases at V and 0 bases at J; junction bases unmatched: 13. This CDR3 reads CASSYLPLQTSASTDTQYF. The DNA for the CDR3 is TGTGCCAGCAGTTACCTTCCTTTACAGACTAGCGCTAGCACAGATACGCAGTATTTT.

This clonotype was picked up many times. V usage is TRBV28 and J usage is TRBJ2-7, with no clear D. The V gene's germline CDR1 is MDHEN and CDR2 SYDVKM. V lost 0 bases and J lost 4, with 4 bases in between. The CDR3 totals 12 residues. The DNA of the CDR3 is TGTGCCAGCAGTTTATGGTCGTACGAGCAGTACTTC. Protein sequence: CASSLWSYEQYF.